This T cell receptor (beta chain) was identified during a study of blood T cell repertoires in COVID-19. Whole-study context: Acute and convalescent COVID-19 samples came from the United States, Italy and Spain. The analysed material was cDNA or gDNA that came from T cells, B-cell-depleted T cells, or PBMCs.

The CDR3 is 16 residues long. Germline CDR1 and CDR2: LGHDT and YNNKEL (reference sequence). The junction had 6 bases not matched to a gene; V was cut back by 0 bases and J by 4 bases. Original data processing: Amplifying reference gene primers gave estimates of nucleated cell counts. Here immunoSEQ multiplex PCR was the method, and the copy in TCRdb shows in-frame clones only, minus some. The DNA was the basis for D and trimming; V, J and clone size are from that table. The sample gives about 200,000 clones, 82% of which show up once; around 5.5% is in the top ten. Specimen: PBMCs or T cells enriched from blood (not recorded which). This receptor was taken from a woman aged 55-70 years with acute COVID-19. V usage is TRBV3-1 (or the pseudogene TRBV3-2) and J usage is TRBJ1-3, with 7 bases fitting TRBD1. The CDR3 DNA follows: TGTGCCAGCAGCCAAGATACCACAGGGGTCGGAAACACCATATATTTT. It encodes CASSQDTTGVGNTIYF.